The 14 T cell receptor beta chains below come from one sample, sequenced in a study of blood T cells in healthy people across ages. The use of a sample-barcoded 5' primer and a J-beta primer mix characterized a second PCR of roughly 7 to 12 cycles. TCRdb called the 5' RACE reads again in MiXCR, with one record for every CDR3 protein. This sample yields more than 800,000 distinct CDR3 sequences, of which 35% to 55% are seen a single time; 15% to 20% belongs to the top ten. Sequencing was carried out using blood. The receptors were sampled from a woman between 55 and 75 years old in good health.

This clonotype has only a few counts. V usage is TRBV28 and J usage is TRBJ2-4; D ambiguous. Germline CDR1 is MDHEN and CDR2 is SYDVKM. Trimming left V 8 bases short and J 10 bases short, with 21 bases between. This CDR3 contains 14 residues. The CDR3 is CASSPQNGPGIQYF. The CDR3 bases are TGTGCCAGCTCCCCCCAAAACGGACCCGGGATTCAGTACTTC.

This chain links TRBV30 with TRBJ1-2; D gene unclear. Trimming removed 4 bases from V and 4 bases from J, with 10 bases in between. Germline CDR1 is GTSNPN and CDR2 is SVGIG (reference sequence). This CDR3 is 12 amino acids long. CDR3 loop: CAWNLDRYGYTF. CDR3 sequence (DNA): TGTGCCTGGAACCTGGACCGCTATGGCTACACCTTC. The full variable domain, with the rest looked up from reference TRBV30 and TRBJ1-2, is SQTIHQWPATLVQPVGSPLSLECTVEGTSNPNLYWYRQAAGRGLQLLFYSVGIGQISSEVPQNLSASRPQDRQFILSSKKLLLSDSGFYLCAWNLDRYGYTFGSGTRLTVV.

The chain combines TRBV15 with TRBJ2-2, with D tentatively TRBD1 (6 bases). This CDR3 has 14 amino acids. Trimming cost V 4 bases and J 5 bases, with 11 bases left between them. CDR1 and CDR2 from the germline V gene are LNHNV and YYDKDF (reference sequence). CDR3 coding DNA: TGTGCCACCAGCAACCCCAGGGGTACCGGGGAGCTGTTTTTT. Protein sequence: CATSNPRGTGELFF. Supplemented by reference TRBV15 and TRBJ2-2, the full variable domain reads DAMVIQNPRYQVTQFGKPVTLSCSQTLNHNVMYWYQQKSSQAPKLLFHYYDKDFNNEADTPDNFQSRRPNTSFCFLDIRSPGLGDTAMYLCATSNPRGTGELFFGEGSRLTVL.

The chain has TRBV28 and TRBJ1-2, with D perhaps matching TRBD1 (5 bases). Germline lookup yields CDR1 MDHEN and CDR2 SYDVKM. The V end was cut by 2 bases, the J end by 5 bases, with 18 bases between. This CDR3 comprises 16 residues. In DNA, the CDR3 is TGTGCCAGCAGTTTAGGGGGAGAGGGGAAATTTTATGGCTACACCTTC. This encodes CASSLGGEGKFYGYTF.

The gene calls are TRBV6-5 and TRBJ2-3; D gene uncertain. The CDR3 extends over 13 amino acids. The germline V and J ends were trimmed by 6 bases and 4 bases, with 11 bases remaining between them. The V gene's germline CDR1 is MNHEY and CDR2 SVGAGI. The CDR3 nucleotides read TGTGCCAGCAGCCGAGTAGCTGCAGATACGCAGTATTTT. Translating it yields CASSRVAADTQYF.

The gene calls are TRBV9 and TRBJ2-5; no clear D. The CDR3 is made up of 16 amino acids. The V and J ends lost 3 bases and 1 base respectively, with 16 bases between them. Germline CDR1 is SGDLS and CDR2 is YYNGEE. The CDR3 loop is CASSGTTRATQETQYF. The CDR3 DNA reads as TGTGCCAGCAGCGGAACCACCCGGGCCACCCAAGAGACCCAGTACTTC.

V is TRBV10-2 and J is TRBJ2-5; 7 nucleotides align to TRBD1. The junction had 7 bases not matched to a gene; V was cut back by 4 bases and J by 5 bases. This CDR3 has 14 residues. CDR1 and CDR2 from the germline V gene are WSHSY and SAAADI. CDR3 DNA sequence: TGCGCCAGCAGTGTAGACAGGGTGCAGGAGACCCAGTACTTC. Translating gives CASSVDRVQETQYF.

About this clonotype itself: A much bigger clone sits one base away, suggesting this may be a read error. The V and J genes are TRBV20-1 and TRBJ2-7; tentatively, D is TRBD1 (5 bases). The ends were cut back, 3 bases at V and 2 bases at J, with 8 bases in the middle. This CDR3 has 12 residues. In germline, CDR1 is DFQATT, CDR2 SNEGSKA (reference sequence). CDR3 sequence: CSARRQTYEQYF. In nucleotides, the CDR3 is TGCAGTGCTAGGAGACAGACCTACGAGCAGTACTTC.

V and J are TRBV12-3 or TRBV12-4 and TRBJ1-2; D might be TRBD1 (5 bases). The CDR3 contains 16 residues. V was shortened by 7 bases and J by 0 bases, with 18 bases between the two germline ends. CDR3: CASINYGTATNYGYTF. The CDR3 coding sequence is TGTGCCAGCATCAACTACGGGACGGCCACTAACTATGGCTACACCTTC.

The chain combines TRBV5-1 with TRBJ2-7; TRBD2 matches 10 bases. From germline, CDR1 is SGHRS and CDR2 YFSETQ. With 2 bases clipped from V and 3 bases from J, the junction kept 8 bases outside the gene matches. This CDR3 is built from 16 residues. The CDR3 loop reads CASSFLAGEKSYEQYF. The CDR3 DNA is TGCGCCAGCAGCTTCCTAGCGGGAGAGAAAAGCTACGAGCAGTACTTC. Full variable domain (rest looked up from reference TRBV5-1 and TRBJ2-7): KAGVTQTPRYLIKTRGQQVTLSCSPISGHRSVSWYQQTPGQGLQFLFEYFSETQRNKGNFPGRFSGRQFSNSRSEMNVSTLELGDSALYLCASSFLAGEKSYEQYFGPGTRLTVT.

This clonotype appeared once. This sequence joins TRBV12-3 or TRBV12-4 and TRBJ1-5; D unresolved. Trimming took 2 bases from V and 3 from J, leaving 8 bases between them. The length of the CDR3 is 14 residues. CDR3 coding DNA: TGTGCCAGCAGTTTAAAGCCGTTCAATCAGCCCCAGCATTTT. Translated, it gives CASSLKPFNQPQHF.

This clonotype was seen a few times. V is TRBV2 and J is TRBJ2-6; no definite D call. V lost 4 bases, J lost 2 bases, and 3 bases lay in between. Germline V gives CDR1 SNHLY, CDR2 FYNNEI. The CDR3 runs to 13 residues. The CDR3 loop is CASSATGANVLTF. The CDR3 DNA reads as TGTGCCAGCAGTGCAACTGGGGCCAACGTCCTGACTTTC. Full variable domain (outside the CDR3, taken from reference TRBV2 and TRBJ2-6): EPEVTQTPSHQVTQMGQEVILRCVPISNHLYFYWYRQILGQKVEFLVSFYNNEISEKSEIFDDQFSVERPDGSNFTLKIRSTKLEDSAMYFCASSATGANVLTFGAGSRLTVL.

In its sample, this clonotype was seen a few times. The genes are TRBV3-1 and TRBJ1-2; tentatively, D is TRBD1 (6 bases). Germline V gene sequence: CDR1 LGHDT, CDR2 YNNKEL (reference sequence). The CDR3 has 16 residues. V dropped 1 base and J dropped 1 base, with 13 bases sitting between them. Here the CDR3 reads CASSQGTDKINYGYTF. CDR3 coding DNA: TGTGCCAGCAGCCAAGGGACAGACAAGATTAACTATGGCTACACCTTC.

The V and J genes are TRBV15 and TRBJ2-1; TRBD2 aligns across 12 bases. The J segment lost 0 bases and the V segment lost 3 bases, leaving 9 bases of the junction unmatched. Per the germline V gene, CDR1 is LNHNV and CDR2 is YYDKDF (reference sequence). This CDR3 region has 19 residues. The CDR3 reads CATSRTSGSLLSSYNEQFF. DNA for the CDR3: TGTGCCACCAGCAGGACTAGCGGGAGCCTACTGAGCTCCTACAATGAGCAGTTCTTC.